This T cell receptor (beta chain) was captured by sequencing in a study of identical twins. Points on this clonotype: What it binds is unknown.

General study results and limits: Zero-insertion findings could be partly confounded by invariant cells (MAIT and iNKT cells). The more abundant beta clonotypes in cord blood had fewer insertions, and memory repertoires did not show this.

V lost 4 bases and J 4 bases, leaving 34 bases between the germline ends. Germline CDR1 SGHNT, CDR2 YENEEA. The CDR3 spans 22 residues. TCRdb passed the 5' RACE reads through MiXCR, listing each CDR3 protein once. There are approximately 350,000 distinct CDR3 sequences in the sample; 9% to 15% occur only once, and around 7.2% lies in the top ten. The same specimen was also included in a second study, on yellow fever vaccine responses in identical twins.

The sequencing sample was made of CD8+ T cells sorted from blood. The TCR comes from a young woman in good health. This sequence joins TRBV11-3 and TRBJ2-2; possibly TRBD1 for D (7 bases). CDR3 region: CASSYDRVGEEEGARGTGELFF. The CDR3 DNA sequence: TGTGCCAGCAGCTACGATAGAGTGGGTGAAGAGGAGGGGGCGCGGGGCACCGGGGAGCTGTTTTTT.